What follows describes a single T cell receptor (beta chain). This clonotype is classified as medium-sized (0.01 to 0.1%). Its antigen is unknown. Base qualities are missing; no much larger clone stands one base away. TCRdb shows the sequencer as Illumina MiSeq. The public reads were quality trimmed at Q25 with fastp and then assembled into clones with MiXCR by TCRdb, keeping productive beta chains. CDR3 protein sequences are deduplicated, and each keeps its most common genes and DNA. The sample contains a few thousand distinct CDR3 sequences, 9.5% to 10% of them found a single time. About 32% of the sample rests with the top ten. This specimen comes from a study. V is cut by 2 bases and J by 7 bases, and the space between the germline ends is 15 bases. According to the germline V gene (reference sequence), CDR1 reads SEHNR and CDR2 reads FQNEAQ. The CDR3 has 14 amino acids, counting the end cysteine and phenylalanine. Only the CDR3 part of the read is kept: 42 bases, read in frame from the first base.

This clonotype was obtained from a human donor with rheumatoid arthritis. The material sequenced was CD4+ T cells from peripheral blood. The chain is made from TRBV7-9 and TRBJ2-7; the D call could be TRBD1 or TRBD2, with each sharing 6 bases. The CDR3 has the sequence CASSLSLGGSEQYF. The nucleotides read TGTGCCAGCAGCTTATCTTTAGGGGGGTCGGAGCAGTACTTC.